The clone carrying this T cell receptor (beta chain) occurred a few times. This same CDR3 is encoded by further DNA sequences in the sample. TCRdb's table, derived via immunoSEQ multiplex PCR, lists solely in-frame clones and lacks some. Of 30,000 or so clones listed, around nine tenths are singletons. This CDR3 has 14 residues. The germline CDR1 and CDR2 sequences are MDHEN and SYDVKM. Trimming cost V 2 bases and J 1 base, with 7 bases left between them. This record comes from a study of T cell changes during pregnancy in multiple sclerosis. The sequences come from CD8+ T cells from peripheral blood mononuclear cells, collected before pregnancy. V usage is TRBV28 and J usage is TRBJ2-3, with D possibly TRBD1 on 5 matching bases. The receptor's source is a female donor with multiple sclerosis, enrolled in a pregnancy study. The CDR3 protein is CASSLLQGTDTQYF. In DNA form, the CDR3 reads TGTGCCAGCAGTTTACTACAGGGCACAGATACGCAGTATTTT.